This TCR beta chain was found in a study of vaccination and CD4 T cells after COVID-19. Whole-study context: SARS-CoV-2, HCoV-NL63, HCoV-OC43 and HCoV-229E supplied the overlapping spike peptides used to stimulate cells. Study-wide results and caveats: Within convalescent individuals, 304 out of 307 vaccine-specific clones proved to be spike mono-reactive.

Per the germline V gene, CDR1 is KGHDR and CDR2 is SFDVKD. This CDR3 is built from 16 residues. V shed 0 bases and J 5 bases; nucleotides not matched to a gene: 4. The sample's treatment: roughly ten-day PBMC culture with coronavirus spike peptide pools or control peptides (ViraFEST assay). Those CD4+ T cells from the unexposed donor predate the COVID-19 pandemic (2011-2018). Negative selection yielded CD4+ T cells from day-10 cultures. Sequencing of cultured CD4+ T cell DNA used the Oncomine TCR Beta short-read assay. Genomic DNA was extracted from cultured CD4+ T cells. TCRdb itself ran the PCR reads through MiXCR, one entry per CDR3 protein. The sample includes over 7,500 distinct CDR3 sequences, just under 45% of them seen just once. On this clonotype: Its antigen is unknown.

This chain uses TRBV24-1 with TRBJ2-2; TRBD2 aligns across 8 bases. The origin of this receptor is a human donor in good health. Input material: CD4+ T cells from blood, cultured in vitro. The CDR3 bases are TGTGCCACCAGTGATTTGTACCGGGGGGGAACCGGGGAGCTGTTTTTT. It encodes CATSDLYRGGTGELFF.